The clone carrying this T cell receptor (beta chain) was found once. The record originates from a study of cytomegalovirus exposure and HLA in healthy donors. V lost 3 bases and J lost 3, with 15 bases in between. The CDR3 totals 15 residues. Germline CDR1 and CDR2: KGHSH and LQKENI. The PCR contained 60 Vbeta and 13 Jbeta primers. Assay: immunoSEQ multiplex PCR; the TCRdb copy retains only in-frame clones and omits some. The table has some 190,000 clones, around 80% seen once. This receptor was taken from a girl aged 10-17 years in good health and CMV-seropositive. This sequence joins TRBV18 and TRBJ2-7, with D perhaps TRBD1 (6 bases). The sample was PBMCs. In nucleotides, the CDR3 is TGTGCCAGCTCACCCTTAGCAGGGGACCACTACGAGCAGTACTTC. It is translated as CASSPLAGDHYEQYF.